The text below deals with one T cell receptor beta chain. A few counts support this clone. Which antigen it targets is not known. No much larger clonotype is one base removed from it; base qualities were not supplied. Libraries were made using the immunoSEQ multiplex PCR assay. For the multiplex PCR, a mixture combining 60 forward primers for TCR Vbeta segments and 13 reverse primers for TCR Jbeta segments was used. Amplification of the CDR3 region of rearranged TCR beta genes was performed with a multiplex PCR assay on genomic DNA. The amplified TCR beta libraries were sequenced on the Illumina HiSeq System as 87-base-pair reads. In the source study's methods: A later analysis counted some 80 million unique TCR beta chains across the approximately 700 repertoires, and some 11 million of these chains were shared by at least two donors. Raw reads were error-corrected and collapsed into unique sequences with a nearest-neighbor algorithm that merged closely related sequences to remove PCR and sequencing errors. CDR3 sequences were aligned to IMGT reference sequences to assign V, D and J gene segments. For a sequence to be retained, at least a six-nucleotide match to both a V gene segment and a J gene segment was required. A rearrangement was called productive if the CDR3 had no stop codons and remained in frame with V and J, and every other rearrangement was called non-productive. CDR3 was defined according to IMGT convention as the region running from the second conserved V-encoded cysteine to the conserved J-encoded phenylalanine. The earlier analysis of about 590 of the donors excluded sequences that lacked an unambiguous match to a single V gene segment. In an earlier analysis of a few hundred of the donors, a V segment was called functional when productive rearrangements were above 56.7%, and segregating when the standard deviation between donors exceeded 5%. A statistical classification framework was developed to diagnose cytomegalovirus status using the catalog of TCR beta chain sequences. A later analysis assigned V and J genes by comparing TCR nucleotide sequences with IMGT/GENE-DB human TR gene sequences. Using the TCRdist pipeline, a later analysis assigned CDR3 sequences along with most-parsimonious VDJ recombination scenarios. In a later analysis, every TCR beta chain was defined by the combination of its CDR3 amino acid sequence and its V-gene family, and reads without a unique V-gene family were dropped. As a way to deal with suspected cross-contamination and a sequencing artifact, a later analysis dropped 450 to 600 nucleotide sequences that were highly shared and had low generation probability. A later analysis calculated a clonal expansion index for each public chain from normalized within-repertoire ranks of inferred template counts. Generation probabilities in a later analysis came from a VDJ recombination model fitted to out-of-frame rearrangements, and those results were checked against IGoR. Hypergeometric tests were used in a later analysis to score TCR-TCR, TCR-HLA and TCR-CMV co-occurrence, with a repertoire-size bias correction applied to the TCR pairs. False discovery rates were estimated in a later analysis by permuting HLA or CMV assignments 20 times. A later analysis grouped co-occurring TCRs with DBSCAN, adding TCRdist sequence similarity when clustering within HLA-allele-positive subsets. Repertoires with fewer than 30,000 or more than 120,000 public chains, plus five repertoires with anomalous nucleotide sharing, were excluded from co-occurrence clustering. Imported from immuneACCESS, the table was reduced by TCRdb to in-frame sequences with V and J called. These copies leave out some clones; in studies compared against another copy, an unresolved V gene accounts for under half, and the cause of the remainder is not known. That table furnishes V, J and clone size, whereas the DNA furnished D and trimming. The sample table records roughly 150,000 clones; about four fifths of these occur just once. The ten top clones hold 4.8% of the sample.

In total, more than 500 healthy bone marrow donors made up the cohort. Cohort members were all nominally healthy when sampled, although unrecorded immune exposures were likely present. Of the roughly 670 cohort members, around 300 had a positive CMV serostatus and about 400 had a negative one, while no CMV serostatus was recorded for the donor. Every donor gave a peripheral blood sample, and the peripheral blood mononuclear cells from that sample were used for TCR beta sequencing. The Qiagen DNeasy Blood Extraction Kit was used to extract genomic DNA from the blood cell samples. CDR1 SNHLY and CDR2 FYNNEI were looked up in the germline V gene. V is pruned by 5 bases and J by 7 bases, leaving 5 bases of the junction without a gene match. Reading from cysteine to phenylalanine, the CDR3 counts 13 amino acids. Just CDR3 DNA is preserved here, 39 bases in frame from base 1. This sample was taken from a study of cytomegalovirus exposure and HLA in healthy donors (dated 2017 in TCRdb). Broadly, across the study: An earlier analysis of roughly 630 of the donors reported 250 to 300 Gb of sequence data and some 120 million unique TCR beta sequences from around 200 million T cells. About 310 gigabases of sequencing data and around 87 million unique TCR sequences were included in an early release covering roughly 600 HLA-typed donors. Of the roughly 400 genotyped donors, less than 85% were placed in the genetic ancestry cluster associated with self-reported Caucasian donors. The study aimed to test whether signatures of past pathogen exposure could be identified by cataloging public T cell receptors. The study used immunosequencing to profile the T cell repertoires of 666 subjects and linked those repertoires to cytomegalovirus serostatus. Along with the approximately 650-subject first cohort, a separate validation cohort of over a hundred different subjects was used. To predict cytomegalovirus infection status, the study brought together high-throughput TCR immunosequencing, statistical association of individual TCRs with disease status, and machine learning. To study patterns of TCR occurrence, a later analysis re-analyzed previously published TCR beta repertoires from 666 donors and added high-resolution HLA genotyping. Rather than drawing on any new phenotypic data, the later analysis identified candidate immune exposures from TCR beta sequences and the way those sequences occurred across donors. An earlier analysis of approximately 500 of the donors applied high-throughput TCR beta sequencing to assess whether each TCR beta V gene segment acted as functional or pseudogenic. Alongside the repertoire data, information on donor age, sex, ethnicity and CMV serostatus was compiled. Genome-wide SNP genotypes for about three fifths of the roughly 670 donors were used in a later genetic analysis, which treated that subset as a discovery cohort. All discovery cohort repertoires had been generated on a single sequencing platform. HLA typing covered class I and class II loci at four-digit resolution. The number of typed donors differed by locus: about 629-630 for A, B, C, DRB1 and DQB1; some 540 for DQA1; over 600 for DPA1; and 450 to 480 for DPB1. About five DR-DQ haplotypes were handled as single units for association and clustering, since linkage in the cohort was strong. Among some 400 genotyped donors of the cohort, an average of approximately 240,000 unique TCR beta nucleotide sequences were sequenced per donor, roughly 18% of them non-productive.

What the research found in general, with its limitations: Most TCR sequences were observed very rarely across donors, whereas some public TCRs were present in many individuals. An association between a missense DCLRE1C variant and V-gene and J-gene trimming of TCR beta chains was found in a later genetic analysis and replicated in an independent cohort. Strong co-occurrence of HLA alleles, especially DR and DQ, made assigning TCR associations to individual alleles difficult. Most CMV-associated TCR beta chains appeared to be HLA-restricted in a later analysis, and the HLA associations seemed to be driven largely by CMV exposure. At a false discovery rate of 0.05, a later analysis linked under 20,000 TCR beta sequences to specific HLA alleles. Compared with the 666-donor mean, donors in an Asian-associated ancestry cluster had fewer N-insertions in productive TCRs, according to a later genetic analysis. In an earlier analysis of about 600 of the donors, most TCR beta V segments appeared in productive rearrangements about 87% or about 30% of the time, broadly matching IMGT annotations. The only immune exposure information available for the cohort was CMV serostatus. Because some donors lacked HLA typing at each locus, the association tests relied only on the typed subset. Linkage disequilibrium might explain the correlated functional status among segregating V segments, but an unknown experimental factor could not be ruled out. A later analysis reported that several top co-occurrence clusters appeared linked to parvovirus B19, influenza, CMV and Epstein-Barr virus. In a later analysis, HLA-associated TCR beta chains were found to be more clonally expanded and to have lower generation probabilities than equally common non-associated chains. A total of 150 or so TCR beta chains were listed by the study as associated with cytomegalovirus. The 87-base-pair reads could not distinguish some IMGT-functional V segments, including TRBV6-2 and TRBV6-3, so those segments were excluded. The earlier analysis of approximately 560 of the donors excluded about 16 rarely observed V segments, including chromosome 9 orphons, because counts were too low. The classifier was reported to diagnose cytomegalovirus status with high specificity and sensitivity in both the original cohort and the validation cohort. The cohort was sequenced for TCR beta chains only, and without alpha or paired-chain data the features that could be detected were limited. A few of the identified cytomegalovirus-associated TCR beta chains were confirmed in vitro to be specific for cytomegalovirus antigens. A cluster of highly shared sequence variants was judged likely to be a technical artifact of the sequencing pipeline. The authors suggested that the approach could potentially be extended to other disease states and immunological phenotypes. Sequencing depth was assumed to be roughly uniform across donors in the presence/absence analyses, though that assumption may not hold. A further reported finding was that TCR beta sequences accurately predicted the HLA-A and HLA-B alleles for most subjects in the first cohort. In a later analysis, the rate of TCR association differed among HLA loci, with DRB1 alleles having the most associated TCRs and HLA-C alleles having the fewest.

The sample was PBMCs. The rearrangement joined TRBV2 to TRBJ1-2; 9 central bases correspond to TRBD1. The TCR comes from a young man in good health. Read as DNA, the sequence is TGTGCCAGCAGTCCGGGACAGGGCTCTGGCTACACCTTC. Its translation reads: CASSPGQGSGYTF.